This TCR beta chain comes out of a study of cytomegalovirus exposure and HLA in healthy donors. Study-level background: Earlier findings included approximately 120 million unique TCR beta sequences obtained from 150 million to 200 million T cells.

With 60 Vbeta and 13 Jbeta primers, the PCR was carried out. Here immunoSEQ multiplex PCR was the method, and the copy in TCRdb shows in-frame clones only, minus some. Among some 200,000 clones listed, around four fifths were seen once. From germline, CDR1 is GTSNPN and CDR2 SVGIG (reference sequence). V lost 1 base and J 5 bases, leaving 8 bases between the germline ends. CDR3 length: 13 amino acids. The source of this sequence is a woman in her fifties or sixties in good health and CMV-seropositive. The chain couples TRBV30 to TRBJ2-2, with a tentative D call TRBD2 (5 bases). Sequenced input: PBMCs. The CDR3 region has the DNA TGTGCCTGGAGTGAGAGGGTTACCGGGGAGCTGTTTTTT. Its protein is CAWSERVTGELFF.